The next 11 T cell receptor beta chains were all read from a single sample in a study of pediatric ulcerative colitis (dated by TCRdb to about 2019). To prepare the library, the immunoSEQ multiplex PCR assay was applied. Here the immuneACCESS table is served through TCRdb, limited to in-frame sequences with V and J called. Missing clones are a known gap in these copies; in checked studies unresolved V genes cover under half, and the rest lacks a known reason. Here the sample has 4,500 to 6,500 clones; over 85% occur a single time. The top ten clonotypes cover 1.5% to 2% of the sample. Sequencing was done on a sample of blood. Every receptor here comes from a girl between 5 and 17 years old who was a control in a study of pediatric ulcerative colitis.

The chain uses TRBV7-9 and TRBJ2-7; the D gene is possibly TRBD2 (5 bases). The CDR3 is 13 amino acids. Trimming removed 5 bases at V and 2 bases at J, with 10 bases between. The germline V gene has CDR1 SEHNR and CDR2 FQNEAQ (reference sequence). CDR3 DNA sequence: TGTGCCAGCAGCCCCCCCGGGACCTACGAGCAGTACTTC. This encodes CASSPPGTYEQYF.

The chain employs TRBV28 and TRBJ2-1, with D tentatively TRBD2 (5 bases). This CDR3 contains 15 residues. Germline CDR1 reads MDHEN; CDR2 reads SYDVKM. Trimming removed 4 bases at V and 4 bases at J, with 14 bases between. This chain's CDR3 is CASSSSGKLYNEQFF. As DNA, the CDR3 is TGTGCCAGCAGTTCCAGCGGAAAATTATACAATGAGCAGTTCTTC.

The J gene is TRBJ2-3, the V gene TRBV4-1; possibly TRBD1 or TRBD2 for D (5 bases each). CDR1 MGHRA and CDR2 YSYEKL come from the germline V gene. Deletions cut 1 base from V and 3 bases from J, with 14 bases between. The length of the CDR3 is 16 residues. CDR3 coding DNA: TGCGCCAGCAGCCAAGGAGAGGGACCCCTAACAGATACGCAGTATTTT. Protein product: CASSQGEGPLTDTQYF.

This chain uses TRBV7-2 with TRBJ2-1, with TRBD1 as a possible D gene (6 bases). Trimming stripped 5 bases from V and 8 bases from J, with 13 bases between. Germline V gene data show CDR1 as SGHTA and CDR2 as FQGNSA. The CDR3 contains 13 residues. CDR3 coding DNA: TGTGCCAGCAGCACCCGGACAGCCGATGAGCAGTTCTTC. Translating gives CASSTRTADEQFF.

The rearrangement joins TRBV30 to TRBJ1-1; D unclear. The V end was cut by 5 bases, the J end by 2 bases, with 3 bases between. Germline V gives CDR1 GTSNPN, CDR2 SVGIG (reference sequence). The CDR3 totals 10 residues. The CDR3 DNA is TGTGCCTGGGTCAACACTGAAGCTTTCTTT. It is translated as CAWVNTEAFF.

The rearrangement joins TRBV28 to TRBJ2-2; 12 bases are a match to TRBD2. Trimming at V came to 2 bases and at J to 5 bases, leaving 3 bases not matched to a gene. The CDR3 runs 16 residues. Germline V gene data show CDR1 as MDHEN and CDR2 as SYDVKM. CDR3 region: CASSLITSGRTGELFF. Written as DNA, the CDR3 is TGTGCCAGCAGTTTAATTACTAGCGGGAGGACCGGGGAGCTGTTTTTT. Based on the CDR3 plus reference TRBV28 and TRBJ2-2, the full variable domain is DVKVTQSSRYLVKRTGEKVFLECVQDMDHENMFWYRQDPGLGLRLIYFSYDVKMKEKGDIPEGYSVSREKKERFSLILESASTNQTSMYLCASSLITSGRTGELFFGEGSRLTVL.

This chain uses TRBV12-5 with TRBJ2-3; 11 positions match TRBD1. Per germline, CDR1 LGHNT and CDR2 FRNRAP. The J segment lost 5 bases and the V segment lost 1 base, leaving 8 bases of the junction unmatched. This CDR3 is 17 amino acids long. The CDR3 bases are TGTGCTAGTGGTTTGGCACCGGGACAGGGGGTGGAAGATACGCAGTATTTT. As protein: CASGLAPGQGVEDTQYF. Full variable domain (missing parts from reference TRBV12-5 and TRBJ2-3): DARVTQTPRHKVTEMGQEVTMRCQPILGHNTVFWYRQTMMQGLELLAYFRNRAPLDDSGMPKDRFSAEMPDATLATLKIQPSEPRDSAVYFCASGLAPGQGVEDTQYFGPGTRLTVL.

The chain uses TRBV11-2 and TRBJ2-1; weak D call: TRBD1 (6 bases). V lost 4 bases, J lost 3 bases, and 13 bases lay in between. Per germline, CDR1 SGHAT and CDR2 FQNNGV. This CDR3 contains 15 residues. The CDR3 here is CASSSTGTIYNEQFF. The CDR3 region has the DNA TGTGCCAGCAGCTCAACCGGGACAATCTACAATGAGCAGTTCTTC.

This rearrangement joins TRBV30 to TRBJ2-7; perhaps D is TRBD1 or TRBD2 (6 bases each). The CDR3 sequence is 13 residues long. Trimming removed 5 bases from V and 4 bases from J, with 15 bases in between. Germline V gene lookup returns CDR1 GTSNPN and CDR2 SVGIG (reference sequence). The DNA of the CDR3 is TGTGCCTGGGCAGGTCGAGGGGGGTACGAGCAGTACTTC. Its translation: CAWAGRGGYEQYF.

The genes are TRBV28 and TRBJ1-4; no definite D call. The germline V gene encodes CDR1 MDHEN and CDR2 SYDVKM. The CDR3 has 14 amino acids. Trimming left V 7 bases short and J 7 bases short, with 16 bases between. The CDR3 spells CASTKGGETEKLFF. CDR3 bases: TGTGCCAGCACGAAGGGCGGGGAGACTGAAAAACTGTTTTTT.

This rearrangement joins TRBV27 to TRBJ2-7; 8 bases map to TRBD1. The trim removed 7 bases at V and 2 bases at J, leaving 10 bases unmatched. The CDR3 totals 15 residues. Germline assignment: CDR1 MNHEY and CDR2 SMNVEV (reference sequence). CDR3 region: CASIMTGTGPYEQYF. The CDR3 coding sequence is TGTGCCAGCATTATGACCGGGACAGGCCCCTACGAGCAGTACTTC.